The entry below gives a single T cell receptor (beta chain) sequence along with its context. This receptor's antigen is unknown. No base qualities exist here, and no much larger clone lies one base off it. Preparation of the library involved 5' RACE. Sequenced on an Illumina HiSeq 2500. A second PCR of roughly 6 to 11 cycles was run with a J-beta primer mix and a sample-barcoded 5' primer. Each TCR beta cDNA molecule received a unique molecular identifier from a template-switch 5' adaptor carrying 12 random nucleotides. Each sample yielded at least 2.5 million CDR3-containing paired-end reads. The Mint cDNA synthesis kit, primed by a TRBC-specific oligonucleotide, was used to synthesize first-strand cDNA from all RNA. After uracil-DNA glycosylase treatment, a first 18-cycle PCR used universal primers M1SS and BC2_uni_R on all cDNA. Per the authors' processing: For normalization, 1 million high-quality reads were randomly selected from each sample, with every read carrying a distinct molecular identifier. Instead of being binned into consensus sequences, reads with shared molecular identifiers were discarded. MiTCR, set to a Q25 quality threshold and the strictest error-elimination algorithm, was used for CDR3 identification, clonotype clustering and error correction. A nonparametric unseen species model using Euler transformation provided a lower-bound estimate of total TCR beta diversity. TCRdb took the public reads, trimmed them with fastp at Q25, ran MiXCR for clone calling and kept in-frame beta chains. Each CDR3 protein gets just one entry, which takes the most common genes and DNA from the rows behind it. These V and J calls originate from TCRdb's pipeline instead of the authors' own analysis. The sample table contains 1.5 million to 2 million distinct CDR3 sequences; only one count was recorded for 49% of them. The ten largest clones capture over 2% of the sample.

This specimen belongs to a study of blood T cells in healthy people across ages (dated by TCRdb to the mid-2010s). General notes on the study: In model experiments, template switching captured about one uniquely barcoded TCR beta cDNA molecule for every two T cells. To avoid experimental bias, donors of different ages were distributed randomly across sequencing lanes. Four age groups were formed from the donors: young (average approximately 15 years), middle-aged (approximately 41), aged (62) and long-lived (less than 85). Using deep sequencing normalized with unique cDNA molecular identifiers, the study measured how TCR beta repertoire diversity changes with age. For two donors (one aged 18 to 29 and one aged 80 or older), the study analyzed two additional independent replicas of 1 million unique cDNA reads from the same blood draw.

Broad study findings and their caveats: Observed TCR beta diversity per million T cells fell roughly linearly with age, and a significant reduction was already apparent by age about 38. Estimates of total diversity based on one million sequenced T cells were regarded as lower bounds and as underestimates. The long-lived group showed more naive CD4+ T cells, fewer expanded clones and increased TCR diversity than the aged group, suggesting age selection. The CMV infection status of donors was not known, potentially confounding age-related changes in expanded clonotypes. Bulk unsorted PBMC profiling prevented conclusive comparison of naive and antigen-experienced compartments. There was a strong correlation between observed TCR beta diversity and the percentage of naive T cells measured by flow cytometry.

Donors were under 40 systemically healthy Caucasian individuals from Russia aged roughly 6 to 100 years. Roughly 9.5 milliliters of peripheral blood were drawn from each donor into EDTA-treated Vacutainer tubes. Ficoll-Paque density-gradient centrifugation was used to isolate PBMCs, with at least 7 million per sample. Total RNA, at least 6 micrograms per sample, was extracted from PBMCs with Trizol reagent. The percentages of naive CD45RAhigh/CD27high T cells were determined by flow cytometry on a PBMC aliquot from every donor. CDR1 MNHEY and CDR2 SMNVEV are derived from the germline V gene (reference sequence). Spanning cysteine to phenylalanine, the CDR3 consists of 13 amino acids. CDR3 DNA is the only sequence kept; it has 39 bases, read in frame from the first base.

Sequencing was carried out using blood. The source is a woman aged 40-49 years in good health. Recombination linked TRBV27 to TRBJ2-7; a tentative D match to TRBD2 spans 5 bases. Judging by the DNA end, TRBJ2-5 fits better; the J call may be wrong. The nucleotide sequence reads TGTGCCAGCAGTTGGGAGCTGGGGGAGACCCAGTACTTC. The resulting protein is CASSWELGETQYF.